Given below is one T cell receptor (beta chain) in context. The target antigen is unknown. Second-dose groups at about 4 or about 12 weeks were pooled. The germline V and J ends were trimmed by 5 bases and 7 bases, with 12 bases remaining between them. This CDR3 is built from 12 residues. Germline CDR1 and CDR2: SEHNR and FQNEAQ (reference sequence). The data derive from a study of T cell responses to AZD1222 COVID-19 vaccine. Overall study findings and caveats: At study baseline, merely roughly 6 AZD1222 recipients were seropositive. Distributed over spike, vaccine-associated CD4 TCRs predominated at 160-218 and 743-854. Females made up more of the donors, who were largely white British, and clonal diversity may have come out too low.

Assay: immunoSEQ multiplex PCR; the TCRdb copy retains only in-frame clones and omits some. The repertoire holds approximately 150,000 clones, with 90% to 95% as singletons. The TCR originated in an adult who received the AZD1222 COVID-19 vaccine. The material was peripheral blood, obtained 28 days after the second AZD1222 dose. The rearrangement uses TRBV7-9 and TRBJ2-7; D is perhaps TRBD1 (7 bases). The CDR3 DNA reads TGTGCCAGCAGCCAGGGGGGAAGGGAGCAGTACTTC. This translates into CASSQGGREQYF.